One and the same sample provided the 20 T cell receptor beta chains below, sequenced in a study of control samples from healthy donors and cancer patients. Method: immunoSEQ multiplex PCR; TCRdb's copy keeps in-frame clones and lacks some. The sample includes approximately 140,000 clones, nearly 90% of them seen just once. Sequences were obtained from PBMCs. Receptors were obtained from a man aged 50 or older with head and neck cancer.

The chain employs TRBV27 and TRBJ2-3; tentative D call: TRBD1 (5 bases). Trimming removed 3 bases from V and 2 bases from J, with 12 bases in between. There are 15 residues in the CDR3. Germline loops: CDR1 MNHEY, CDR2 SMNVEV (reference sequence). The CDR3 is CASSLMAGNTDTQYF. The CDR3 DNA reads TGTGCCAGCAGTTTGATGGCAGGGAACACAGATACGCAGTATTTT.

The chain has TRBV5-1 and TRBJ2-7, with D perhaps matching TRBD1 or TRBD2 (5 bases each). This CDR3 is built from 13 residues. From germline, CDR1 is SGHRS and CDR2 YFSETQ. Trimming left V 4 bases short and J 4 bases short, with 12 bases between. The CDR3 reads CASSQGDGYEQYF. CDR3 in DNA: TGCGCCAGCAGCCAAGGGGACGGGTACGAGCAGTACTTC.

The chain carries TRBV7-9 and TRBJ2-2; possible D gene TRBD2, 5 bases. Germline-derived CDR1 and CDR2 are SEHNR and FQNEAQ (reference sequence). The V end lost 3 bases, the J end lost 1 base, and 15 bases lay between the germline ends. The CDR3 has 17 amino acids. CDR3 coding DNA: TGTGCCAGCAGCTTGCCACAAACTAGTCGGAACACCGGGGAGCTGTTTTTT. As protein: CASSLPQTSRNTGELFF.

This clone appeared once. This sequence joins TRBV3-1 (or the pseudogene TRBV3-2) and TRBJ2-1, with 7 nucleotides matching TRBD2. V lost 4 bases, J lost 0 bases, and 6 bases stayed unmatched. Germline V lookup: CDR1 LGHDT, CDR2 YNNKEL (reference sequence). There are 16 residues in the CDR3. CDR3 residues: CASSLMGGSSYNEQFF. The CDR3 nucleotides read TGTGCCAGCAGCCTCATGGGGGGGAGCTCCTACAATGAGCAGTTCTTC.

J is TRBJ1-5 and V is TRBV27, with D tentatively TRBD1 (5 bases). The CDR3 has 15 amino acids. V was clipped by 2 bases and J by 4 bases, with 12 bases between them. CDR1 is MNHEY, CDR2 SMNVEV, per germline (reference sequence). The CDR3 here is CASSLEGLPNQPQHF. The CDR3 region has the DNA TGTGCCAGCAGTTTAGAGGGGCTTCCGAATCAGCCCCAGCATTTT.

The rearrangement links TRBV7-6 to TRBJ2-1; tentatively, D is TRBD1 (6 bases). This CDR3 contains 13 residues. Per germline, CDR1 SGHVS and CDR2 FNYEAQ. The V end lost 5 bases, the J end lost 8 bases, and 13 bases lay between the germline ends. The CDR3 region is CASSEDRRHEQFF. DNA for the CDR3: TGTGCCAGCAGCGAGGACAGAAGGCATGAGCAGTTCTTC.

V and J are TRBV28 and TRBJ1-1, with a weak D call TRBD1 (6 bases). There are 13 residues in the CDR3. V lost 7 bases, J lost 6 bases, and 15 bases lay in between. Germline lookup yields CDR1 MDHEN and CDR2 SYDVKM. This chain's CDR3 is CASTLQGTPEAFF. The CDR3 DNA is TGTGCCAGCACCTTACAGGGTACCCCTGAAGCTTTCTTT.

The rearrangement joins TRBV2 to TRBJ1-2; D may be TRBD1 (5 bases). Germline CDR1 is SNHLY and CDR2 is FYNNEI. This CDR3 comprises 13 residues. V shed 6 bases and J shed 1 base, with 9 bases lying between them. This CDR3 reads CASRARVNYGYTF. The CDR3 DNA sequence: TGTGCCAGCAGAGCCAGGGTTAACTATGGCTACACCTTC.

This clone occurred once. This chain links TRBV5-5 with TRBJ1-1; no definite D call. This CDR3 comprises 15 residues. The germline V gene encodes CDR1 SGHKS and CDR2 YYEKEE (reference sequence). The V and J ends lost 0 bases and 1 base respectively, with 10 bases between them. The CDR3 loop reads CASSLGGLTNTEAFF. CDR3 DNA: TGTGCCAGCAGCTTGGGTGGACTGACGAACACTGAAGCTTTCTTT. Full variable domain (missing parts from reference TRBV5-5 and TRBJ1-1): DAGVTQSPTHLIKTRGQQVTLRCSPISGHKSVSWYQQVLGQGPQFIFQYYEKEERGRGNFPDRFSARQFPNYSSELNVNALLLGDSALYLCASSLGGLTNTEAFFGQGTRLTVV.

This chain links TRBV28 with TRBJ2-1, with D possibly being TRBD2 (7 bases). This CDR3 spans 15 amino acids. The germline V and J ends were trimmed by 2 bases and 6 bases, with 14 bases remaining between them. Germline V lookup: CDR1 MDHEN, CDR2 SYDVKM. In nucleotides, the CDR3 is TGTGCCAGCAGTTTAGGAGGGGGGGTTCCCAATGAGCAGTTCTTC. Translating it yields CASSLGGGVPNEQFF.

The V and J genes are TRBV24-1 and TRBJ1-5, with 9 bases matching TRBD1. The CDR3 spans 17 residues. Germline-derived CDR1 and CDR2 are KGHDR and SFDVKD. V gave up 2 bases and J gave up 6 bases; unmatched junction bases: 10. This CDR3 reads CATSDSVAGQGAQPQHF. CDR3 sequence (DNA): TGTGCCACCAGTGATTCGGTGGCGGGACAGGGCGCTCAGCCCCAGCATTTT.

The genes are TRBV19 and TRBJ2-2; 8 bases map to TRBD1. The CDR3 loop spans 15 amino acids. Germline assignment: CDR1 LNHDA and CDR2 SQIVND (reference sequence). The J segment lost 1 base and the V segment lost 6 bases, leaving 4 bases of the junction unmatched. CDR3: CASRTGVWNTGELFF. The CDR3 coding sequence is TGTGCCAGTAGGACAGGGGTGTGGAACACCGGGGAGCTGTTTTTT.

V is TRBV5-1 and J is TRBJ2-2; D not certain. The germline gives CDR1 SGHRS, CDR2 YFSETQ. V was shortened by 5 bases and J by 7 bases, with 12 bases between the two germline ends. This CDR3 contains 13 residues. The CDR3 protein is CASRTRADGELFF. The CDR3 coding sequence is TGCGCCAGCAGGACAAGGGCGGACGGGGAGCTGTTTTTT.

The chain has TRBV7-2 and TRBJ2-7; 8 bases are a match to TRBD2. The germline V gene encodes CDR1 SGHTA and CDR2 FQGNSA. CDR3 length: 15 amino acids. Trimming cost V 1 base and J 5 bases; bases outside gene matches: 7. CDR3 in DNA: TGTGCCAGCAGCTTAGACTCGGGAGGGTGGGACGAGCAGTACTTC. The encoded protein is CASSLDSGGWDEQYF.

The chain joins TRBV4-1 to TRBJ2-7, with 7 bases identical to TRBD1. The CDR3 covers 14 residues. Germline CDR1 MGHRA, CDR2 YSYEKL. V shed 6 bases and J 1 base; nucleotides not matched to a gene: 6. The CDR3 DNA is TGCGCCAGCAGACCCGACAGGGCTTCCTACGAGCAGTACTTC. As protein: CASRPDRASYEQYF.

The rearrangement links TRBV15 to TRBJ2-3; the D gene is possibly TRBD2 (5 bases). Trimming removed 0 bases from V and 8 bases from J, with 18 bases in between. There are 16 residues in the CDR3. Looked up from germline, CDR1 is LNHNV and CDR2 is YYDKDF (reference sequence). The CDR3 region has the DNA TGTGCCACCAGCAGAGATAGGCCTAGCACCAGAAGTACGCAGTATTTT. Translation gives CATSRDRPSTRSTQYF. Variable domain in full (rest from reference TRBV15 and TRBJ2-3): DAMVIQNPRYQVTQFGKPVTLSCSQTLNHNVMYWYQQKSSQAPKLLFHYYDKDFNNEADTPDNFQSRRPNTSFCFLDIRSPGLGDTAMYLCATSRDRPSTRSTQYFGPGTRLTVL.

V and J are TRBV29-1 and TRBJ2-3; maybe TRBD2 (6 bases). The CDR3 runs 14 residues. V gave up 4 bases and J gave up 2 bases, with 13 bases separating them. Germline CDR1 and CDR2: SQVTM and ANQGSEA. CDR3 bases: TGCAGCGTTGCGCGGGGAGAAGTCACAGATACGCAGTATTTT. The encoded protein is CSVARGEVTDTQYF.

The chain has TRBV27 and TRBJ2-1; no reliable D call. Germline loops: CDR1 MNHEY, CDR2 SMNVEV (reference sequence). This CDR3 has 15 amino acids. V lost 6 bases, J lost 4 bases, and 16 bases lay in between. For the CDR3, the DNA is TGTGCCAGCAGGACCCAGGAGCTGTCTTACAATGAGCAGTTCTTC. Translation gives CASRTQELSYNEQFF.

The V and J genes are TRBV27 and TRBJ1-1, with D possibly matching TRBD1 (6 bases). V lost 8 bases to trimming and J lost 6 bases, with 22 bases between them. The CDR3 runs to 15 residues. Germline-derived CDR1 and CDR2 are MNHEY and SMNVEV (reference sequence). The DNA for the CDR3 is TGTGCCAGCTCAACCCGCCCAGGGGTGATAGCTGAAGCTTTCTTT. This gives the protein CASSTRPGVIAEAFF.

The rearrangement uses TRBV5-1 and TRBJ1-2; tentatively, D is TRBD1 (5 bases). Germline CDR1 is SGHRS and CDR2 is YFSETQ. The V gene lost 0 bases and the J gene lost 4 bases, with 7 bases spanning the gap. There are 13 residues in the CDR3. In DNA, the CDR3 is TGCGCCAGCAGCTTGGCAGGGCGCTATGGCTACACCTTC. Amino acid sequence: CASSLAGRYGYTF.